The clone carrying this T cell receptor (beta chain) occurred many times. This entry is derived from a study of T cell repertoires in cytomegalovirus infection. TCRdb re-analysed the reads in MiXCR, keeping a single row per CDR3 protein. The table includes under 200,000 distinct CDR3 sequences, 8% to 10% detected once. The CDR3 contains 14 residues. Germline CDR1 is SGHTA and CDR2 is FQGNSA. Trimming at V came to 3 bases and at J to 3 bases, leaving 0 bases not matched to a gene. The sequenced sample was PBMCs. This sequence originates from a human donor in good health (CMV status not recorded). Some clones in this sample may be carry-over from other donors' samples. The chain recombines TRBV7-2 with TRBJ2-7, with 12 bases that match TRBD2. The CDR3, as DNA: TGTGCCAGCAGCTTGGGACTAGCGGGCTACGAGCAGTACTTC. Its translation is CASSLGLAGYEQYF. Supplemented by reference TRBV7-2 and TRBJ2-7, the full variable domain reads GAGVSQSPSNKVTEKGKDVELRCDPISGHTALYWYRQSLGQGLEFLIYFQGNSAPDKSGLPSDRFSAERTGGSVSTLTIQRTQQEDSAVYLCASSLGLAGYEQYFGPGTRLTVT.